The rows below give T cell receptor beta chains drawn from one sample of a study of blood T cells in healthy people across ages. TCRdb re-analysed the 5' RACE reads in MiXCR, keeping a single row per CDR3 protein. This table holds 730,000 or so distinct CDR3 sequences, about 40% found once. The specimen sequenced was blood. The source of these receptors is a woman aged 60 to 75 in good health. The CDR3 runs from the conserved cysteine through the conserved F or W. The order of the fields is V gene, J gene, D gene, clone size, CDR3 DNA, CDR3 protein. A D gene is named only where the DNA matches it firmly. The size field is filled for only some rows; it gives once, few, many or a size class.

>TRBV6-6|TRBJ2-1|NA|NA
TGTGCCAGCATCCTCGGGGGCCACAATGAGCAGTTCTTC
CASILGGHNEQFF
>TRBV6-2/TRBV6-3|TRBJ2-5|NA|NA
TGTGCCAGCAGTTACTCCTTCAGGGAAGGGACCCAGTACTTC
CASSYSFREGTQYF
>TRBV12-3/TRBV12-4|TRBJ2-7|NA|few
TGTGCCAGCAGTTTTGGTCGGGCCCGCTACGAGCAGTACTTC
CASSFGRARYEQYF
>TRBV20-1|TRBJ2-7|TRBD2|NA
TGCAGTGCTAGAAGGACTAGCGGGCGAACCTCCTACGAGCAGTACTTC
CSARRTSGRTSYEQYF
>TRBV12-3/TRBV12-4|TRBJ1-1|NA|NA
TGTGCCAGTAACCCCGGAAGCAGCTCGGCTGAAGCTTTCTTT
CASNPGSSSAEAFF
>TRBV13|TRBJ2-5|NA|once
TGTGCCAGCAGCGCTTCAAGACTAGGGACCCAGTACTTC
CASSASRLGTQYF
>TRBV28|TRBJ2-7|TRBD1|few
TGTGCCAGCAGGGGGACAGGGGCCCTCTACGAGCAGTACTTC
CASRGTGALYEQYF
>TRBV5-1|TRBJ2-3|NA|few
TGCGCCAGCAGCTTGGCAGGGGACACGCTTTTCACAGATACGCAGTATTTT
CASSLAGDTLFTDTQYF
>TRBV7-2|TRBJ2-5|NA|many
TGTGCCAGCAGCTTAAATCATGGAGAGACCCAGTACTTC
CASSLNHGETQYF
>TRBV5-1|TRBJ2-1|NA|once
TGCGCCAGCAGCTTGGCTCAGGGCAAGGTAGGTGAGCAGTTCTTC
CASSLAQGKVGEQFF
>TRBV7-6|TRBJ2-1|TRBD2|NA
TGTGCCAGCAGCCTAAAGCGGGGGGTTGGAAATGAGCAGTTCTTC
CASSLKRGVGNEQFF
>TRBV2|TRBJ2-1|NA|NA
TGTGCCAGCAGTTATCAGGGAGGCAATGAGCAGTTCTTC
CASSYQGGNEQFF
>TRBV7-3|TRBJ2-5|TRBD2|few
TGTGCCAGCAGCTTAAGGCCTAGCGGGGATCAAGAGACCCAGTACTTC
CASSLRPSGDQETQYF
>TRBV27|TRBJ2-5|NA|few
TGTGCCAGCGCCCCCTCCGGGACAGCGGGAGAGACCCAGTACTTC
CASAPSGTAGETQYF
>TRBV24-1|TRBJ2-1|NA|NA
TGTGCCACCAGTGAGCACAATGAGCAGTTCTTC
CATSEHNEQFF
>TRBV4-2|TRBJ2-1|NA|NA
TGTGCCAGCAGCCCGGACTCGAGTTCCGACAATGAGCAGTTCTTC
CASSPDSSSDNEQFF
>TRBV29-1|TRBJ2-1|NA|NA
TGCAGCGTCAGGCAGCAGTTAGATTTCTACAATGAGCAGTTCTTC
CSVRQQLDFYNEQFF
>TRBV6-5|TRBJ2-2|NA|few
TGTGCCAGCAGCCGCGGGACGGTGAACACCGGGGAGCTGTTTTTT
CASSRGTVNTGELFF
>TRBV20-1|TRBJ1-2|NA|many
TGCAGTGCTAAAGACCGGCCAGAGACATACTATGGCTACACCTTC
CSAKDRPETYYGYTF
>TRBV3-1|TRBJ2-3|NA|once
TGTGCCAGCAGCCCCCGGAGCCAGGGCACAGATACGCAGTATTTT
CASSPRSQGTDTQYF
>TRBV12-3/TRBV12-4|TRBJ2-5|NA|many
TGTGCCAGCAGTTACCCAGGAGCCCAAGAGACCCAGTACTTC
CASSYPGAQETQYF
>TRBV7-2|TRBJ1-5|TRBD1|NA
TGTGCCAGCAGCTTATTTCCGCAGGGGGCTCAGCCCCAGCATTTT
CASSLFPQGAQPQHF
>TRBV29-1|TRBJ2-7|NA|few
TGCAGCGTTGCGGGACAAAGGTACAATGAGCAGTACTTC
CSVAGQRYNEQYF
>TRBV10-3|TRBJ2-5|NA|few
TGTGCCATCAGTGAGGGGAAGGCCGGCGAGACCCAGTACTTC
CAISEGKAGETQYF
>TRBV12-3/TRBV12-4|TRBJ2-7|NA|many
TGTGCCAGCAGTTTACATGGGGGGCAGAACGAGCAGTACTTC
CASSLHGGQNEQYF
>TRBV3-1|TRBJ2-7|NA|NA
TGTGCCAGCAGCCAAGATCGTCACAGGGCACTGACCTACGAGCAGTACTTC
CASSQDRHRALTYEQYF
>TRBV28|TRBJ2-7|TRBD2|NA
TGTGCCAGCAGTGGGGGACTAGCGGGGGGGCCACTGACCTACGAGCAGTACTTC
CASSGGLAGGPLTYEQYF
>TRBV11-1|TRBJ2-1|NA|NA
TGTGCCAGCAGCCCAGAGCGGGAAGGGGGGAATGAGCAGTTCTTC
CASSPEREGGNEQFF
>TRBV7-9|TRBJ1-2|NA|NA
TGTGCCAGCAGTTTTCTCTCGGGGGTTCAGTATGGCTACACCTTC
CASSFLSGVQYGYTF
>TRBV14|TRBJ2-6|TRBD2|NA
TGTGCCAGCAGCTGGACTAGCGGGGGCAACGTCCTGACTTTC
CASSWTSGGNVLTF
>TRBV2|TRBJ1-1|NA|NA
TGTGCCAGAGGGAAGGGGACTGAAGCTTTCTTT
CARGKGTEAFF
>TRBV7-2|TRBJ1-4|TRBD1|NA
TGTGCCAGCAGCTTATACGACAGGGGTTGGAATGAAAAACTGTTTTTT
CASSLYDRGWNEKLFF
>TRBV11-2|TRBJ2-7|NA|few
TGTGCCAGCAGCTACTCCTCCGGGCCGACGGAGCCCTACGAGCAGTACTTC
CASSYSSGPTEPYEQYF
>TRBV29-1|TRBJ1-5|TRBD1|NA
TGCAGCGTAGGGGGACAGGGCGGACATCAGCCCCAGCATTTT
CSVGGQGGHQPQHF
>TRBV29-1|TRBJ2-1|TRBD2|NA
TGCAGCGTGGGTACTAGCGGGGCCGGTTTTGAGCAGTTCTTC
CSVGTSGAGFEQFF
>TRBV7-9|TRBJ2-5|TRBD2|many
TGTGCCAGCAGCTCAAGGGTTAGCGGGGGACTCCAAGAGACCCAGTACTTC
CASSSRVSGGLQETQYF
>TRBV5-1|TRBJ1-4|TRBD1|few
TGCGCCAGCAGCTTGGCCCCGACAGGGGCAGGTGAAAAACTGTTTTTT
CASSLAPTGAGEKLFF
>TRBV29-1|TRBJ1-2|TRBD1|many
TGCAGCGTTGATGGGGGACAGCTCTTCTATGGCTACACCTTC
CSVDGGQLFYGYTF
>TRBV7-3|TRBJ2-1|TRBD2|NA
TGTGCCAGCAGCCCCTCTCTAGCGGGGGAAAACAATGAGCAGTTCTTC
CASSPSLAGENNEQFF
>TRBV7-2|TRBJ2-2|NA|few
TGTGCCAGCAGCTTAATTTTCCGCCCCGGGGAGCTGTTTTTT
CASSLIFRPGELFF
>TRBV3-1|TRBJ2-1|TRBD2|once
TGTGCCAGCAGTCGAGGACTAGCGGGGATAAGTGAGCAGTTCTTC
CASSRGLAGISEQFF
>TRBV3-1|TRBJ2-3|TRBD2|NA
TGTGCCAGCACACCCCTAGCGGGAGGGCCTGCAGATACGCAGTATTTT
CASTPLAGGPADTQYF
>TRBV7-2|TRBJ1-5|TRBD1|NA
TGTGCCAGCAGCCCCCGGACAGGGGGGGCCAATCAGCCCCAGCATTTT
CASSPRTGGANQPQHF
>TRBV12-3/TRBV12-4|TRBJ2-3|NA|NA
TGTGCCAGCGCCATCAGATACAGCACAGATACGCAGTATTTT
CASAIRYSTDTQYF
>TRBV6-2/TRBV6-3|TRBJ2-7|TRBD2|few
TGTGCCAGCAGGGATAGCGGGAACTCCTACGAGCAGTACTTC
CASRDSGNSYEQYF
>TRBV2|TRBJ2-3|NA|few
TGTGCCAGCAGTGAACAGCTAGAGACGCAGTATTTT
CASSEQLETQYF
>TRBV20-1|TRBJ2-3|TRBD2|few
TGCAGTGCTAGAGACTCGGGAGGGAGAGATACGCAGTATTTT
CSARDSGGRDTQYF
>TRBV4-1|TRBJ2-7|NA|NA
TGCGCCAGCAGCCAAAAAACCGGGGGTCAGTCCTACGAGCAGTACTTC
CASSQKTGGQSYEQYF
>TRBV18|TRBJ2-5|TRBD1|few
TGTGCCAGCTCAGGATCCGGGACAGGGCCCGGAGAGACCCAGTACTTC
CASSGSGTGPGETQYF